This TCR beta chain was sequenced for a study of CD8+ T cells in alopecia areata. Across the study: Tofacitinib therapy lasting 6 to 18 months was followed by 6 months off drug.

Patients with alopecia areata provided lesional scalp punch biopsies as well as peripheral blood. Of note for this clone: Its antigen is undetermined.

Study-wide findings and caveats: Patients displayed less clarity in TCR sharing than mice, a finding possibly related to HLA. Alopecia totalis/universalis scalp especially showed more expanded CD8+ clones than normal scalp.

Germline loops: CDR1 MNHEY, CDR2 SMNVEV (reference sequence). The CDR3 is 15 residues long. V was clipped by 0 bases and J by 8 bases; unmatched bases: 1. Sequencing used cDNA as its template, made by extracting RNA and reverse transcribing it. Sequencing was performed with immunoSEQ multiplex PCR; in TCRdb, only in-frame clones are kept and a portion is missing. The sample lists 150,000 to 200,000 clones, approximately 59% occurring once. This chain links TRBV27 with TRBJ1-6; 10 nucleotides match TRBD1. The clonotype comes from a human donor with alopecia areata. The sample in question was CD4+ T cells sorted from blood, obtained at week 0. Here the CDR3 reads CASSLSDRGHSPLHF. In DNA form, the CDR3 reads TGTGCCAGCAGTTTATCCGACAGGGGGCATTCACCCCTCCACTTT.